This TCR beta chain was sequenced in a study of T cells in Graves' hyperthyroidism and ophthalmopathy. Template material for amplifying TCR beta CDR3 regions consisted of RNA transcripts. HTBI primers drove first-round RT-PCR of the TCR CDR3. MiXCR, run by TCRdb on the multiplex PCR reads, gives a single entry per CDR3 protein. Among roughly 560,000 distinct CDR3 sequences listed, about 15% were seen once. Patients showing uncontrolled infection, other autoimmune disease, pregnancy or lactation were ineligible. It was 8.5 to 10 ml of fresh peripheral blood that supplied the PBMCs. This clonotype was counted at least ten times. This CDR3 region has 13 residues. Trimming took off 2 bases at V and 5 bases at J, with 9 bases between the two ends. The V gene's germline CDR1 is MNHEY and CDR2 SVGAGI.

Input material: blood. This TCR came from a woman in her thirties or forties with Graves' ophthalmopathy. This chain links TRBV6-5 with TRBJ1-1; the D is unclear. The DNA for the CDR3 is TGTGCCAGCAGTTACACGGCCGGGACTGAAGCTTTCTTT. Encoded protein: CASSYTAGTEAFF.